The sequence of this T cell receptor (beta chain) was determined in a study of blood T cell repertoires in COVID-19. Per germline, CDR1 MNHNY and CDR2 SVGAGI (reference sequence). Trimming shortened V by 6 bases and J by 4 bases, and 18 bases separated the two germline ends. This CDR3 contains 16 residues. Assay used: immunoSEQ multiplex PCR; TCRdb lists only in-frame clones, some missing. This table holds more than 75,000 clones, 70% to 90% found once. The chain combines TRBV6-6 with TRBJ2-2, with D possibly TRBD1 on 5 matching bases. The receptor was derived from a woman of 80 years or more with active COVID-19. The specimen sequenced was peripheral blood. The CDR3 region is CASRQIWGPGTGELFF. CDR3 in DNA: TGTGCCAGCAGGCAAATATGGGGCCCGGGCACCGGGGAGCTGTTTTTT.